This T cell receptor (beta chain) was identified during a study of cytomegalovirus exposure and HLA in healthy donors. CDR1 MNHEY and CDR2 SVGAGI come from the germline V gene. The CDR3 runs to 15 residues. Trimming pared 5 bases from V and 1 base from J, leaving 15 bases between. Produced via immunoSEQ multiplex PCR; TCRdb's table is partial and in-frame only. This sample has about 110,000 clones, with 90% to 97% found just once. The specimen was PBMCs. The chain is built from TRBV6-5 and TRBJ2-7, with D possibly being TRBD2 (5 bases). The TCR was taken from a young woman in good health and CMV-seronegative. In nucleotides, the CDR3 is TGTGCCAGCAGTACCGAGGGCCGGCAGTCCTACGAGCAGTACTTC. It specifies CASSTEGRQSYEQYF.